The rows below give T cell receptor beta chains drawn from one sample of a study of blood T cell repertoires in COVID-19. The repertoire was sequenced with immunoSEQ multiplex PCR; TCRdb's copy has only in-frame clones and lacks some. The sample has approximately 400,000 clones; approximately 80% are singletons. Sequencing was carried out using peripheral blood. Receptors were obtained from a human donor with acute or convalescent COVID-19. The donor label of this sample is uncertain. Both conserved end residues are part of each CDR3.

CDR3 protein: CASSTLSPGRAKGGEAFF; J gene: TRBJ1-1; V gene: TRBV27
CDR3 protein: CASSKRTGLGEKLFF; J gene: TRBJ1-4; V gene: TRBV28
CDR3 protein: CASSAIPWNTEAFF; J gene: TRBJ1-1; V gene: TRBV27
CDR3 protein: CSGGGAREETQYF; J gene: TRBJ2-5; V gene: TRBV29-1
CDR3 protein: CASSEGQSYGYTF; J gene: TRBJ1-2; V gene: TRBV18
CDR3 protein: CASTEFSGRSYEQYF; J gene: TRBJ2-7; V gene: TRBV5-1
CDR3 protein: CASSEWIAGGRTDTQYF; J gene: TRBJ2-3; V gene: TRBV6-1
CDR3 protein: CASRPSGIVNEQFF; J gene: TRBJ2-1; V gene: TRBV6-6
CDR3 protein: CATSDPTENTGELFF; J gene: TRBJ2-2; V gene: TRBV24-1
CDR3 protein: CASSEVQGRYGYTF; J gene: TRBJ1-2; V gene: TRBV18
CDR3 protein: CASSPGTEAFF; J gene: TRBJ1-1; V gene: TRBV18
CDR3 protein: CASSSIPGTTISYEQYF; J gene: TRBJ2-7; V gene: TRBV27
CDR3 protein: CASSFIGELFF; J gene: TRBJ2-2; V gene: TRBV5-5
CDR3 protein: CATSDSDSPYGYTF; J gene: TRBJ1-2; V gene: TRBV24-1
CDR3 protein: CASRGLAPDNEQFF; J gene: TRBJ2-1; V gene: TRBV5-4
CDR3 protein: CASSPSARRSPLHF; J gene: TRBJ1-6; V gene: TRBV11-2
CDR3 protein: CASSLTKEPHNEQFF; J gene: TRBJ2-1; V gene: TRBV7-7
CDR3 protein: CASSFLTSVTGELFF; J gene: TRBJ2-2; V gene: TRBV27
CDR3 protein: CASSLVRRDTTNEQFF; J gene: TRBJ2-1; V gene: TRBV5-1
CDR3 protein: CSASWAQKAFF; J gene: TRBJ1-1; V gene: TRBV20-1
CDR3 protein: CASSPPNRGYYGYTF; J gene: TRBJ1-2; V gene: TRBV28
CDR3 protein: CSVRQGAAETQYF; J gene: TRBJ2-5; V gene: TRBV29-1
CDR3 protein: CASSLDVRSQNTEAFF; J gene: TRBJ1-1; V gene: TRBV28
CDR3 protein: CASSLRTGFVAFF; J gene: TRBJ1-1; V gene: TRBV19
CDR3 protein: CASSSPAGPNQPQHF; J gene: TRBJ1-5; V gene: TRBV28
CDR3 protein: CASSITGLAANEQFF; J gene: TRBJ2-1; V gene: TRBV19
CDR3 protein: CASSLNPGVYGYTF; J gene: TRBJ1-2; V gene: TRBV6-5
CDR3 protein: CASSTGAFQETQYF; J gene: TRBJ2-5; V gene: TRBV18
CDR3 protein: CASSQTGVFEAFF; J gene: TRBJ1-1; V gene: TRBV5-4
CDR3 protein: CAWSPTANTGELFF; J gene: TRBJ2-2; V gene: TRBV30
CDR3 protein: CASSYSTRGLNQPQHF; J gene: TRBJ1-5; V gene: TRBV6-2/TRBV6-3
CDR3 protein: CASSLDPGEKLFF; J gene: TRBJ1-4; V gene: TRBV5-1
CDR3 protein: CASSHPRGGSLSDGYTF; J gene: TRBJ1-2; V gene: TRBV4-1
CDR3 protein: CASSPPASGSYEQYF; J gene: TRBJ2-7; V gene: TRBV18
CDR3 protein: CASSLERGSGNTIYF; J gene: TRBJ1-3; V gene: TRBV11-2